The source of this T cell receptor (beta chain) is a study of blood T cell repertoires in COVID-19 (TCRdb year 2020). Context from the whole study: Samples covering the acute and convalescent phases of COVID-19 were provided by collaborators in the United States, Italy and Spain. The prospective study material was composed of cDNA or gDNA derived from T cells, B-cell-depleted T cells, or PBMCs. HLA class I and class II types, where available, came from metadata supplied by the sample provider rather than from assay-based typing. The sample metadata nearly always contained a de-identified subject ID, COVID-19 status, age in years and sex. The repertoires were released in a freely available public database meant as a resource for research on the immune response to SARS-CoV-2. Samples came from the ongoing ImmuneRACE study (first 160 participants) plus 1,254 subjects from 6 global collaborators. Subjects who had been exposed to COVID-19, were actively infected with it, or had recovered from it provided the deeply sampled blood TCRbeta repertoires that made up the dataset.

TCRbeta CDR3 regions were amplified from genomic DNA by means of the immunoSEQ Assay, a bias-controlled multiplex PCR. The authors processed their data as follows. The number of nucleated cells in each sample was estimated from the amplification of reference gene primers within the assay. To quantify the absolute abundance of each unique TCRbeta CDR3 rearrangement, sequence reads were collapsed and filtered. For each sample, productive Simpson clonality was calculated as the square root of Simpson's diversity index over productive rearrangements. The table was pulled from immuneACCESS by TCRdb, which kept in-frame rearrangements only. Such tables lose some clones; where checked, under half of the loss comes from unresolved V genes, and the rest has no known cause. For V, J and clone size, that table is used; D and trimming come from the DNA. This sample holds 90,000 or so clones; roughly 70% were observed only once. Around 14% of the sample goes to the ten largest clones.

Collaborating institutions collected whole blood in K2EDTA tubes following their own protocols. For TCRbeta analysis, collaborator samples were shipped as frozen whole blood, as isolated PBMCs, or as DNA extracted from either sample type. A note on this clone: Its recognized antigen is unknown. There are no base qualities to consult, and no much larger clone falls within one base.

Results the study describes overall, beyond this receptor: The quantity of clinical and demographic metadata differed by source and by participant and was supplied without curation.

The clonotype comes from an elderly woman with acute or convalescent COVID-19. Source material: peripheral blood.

The CDR3 protein sequence reads: CASGLVLGQGAGEQFF. In nucleotide form, the sequence is TGTGCTAGTGGTTTGGTACTGGGACAGGGGGCAGGTGAGCAGTTCTTC. This sequence uses TRBV12-5 and TRBJ2-1, with 12 central nucleotides matching TRBD1. The germline V gene sets CDR1 to LGHNT and CDR2 to FRNRAP. At the junction V is shortened by 0 bases and J by 9 bases; bases outside the gene matches: 6. Including cysteine and phenylalanine, the CDR3 has 16 amino acids. Only the CDR3 DNA stays, 48 bases, in frame from base 1. The CDR3 plus the reference TRBV12-5 and TRBJ2-1 genes for the other parts give the full variable domain: DARVTQTPRHKVTEMGQEVTMRCQPILGHNTVFWYRQTMMQGLELLAYFRNRAPLDDSGMPKDRFSAEMPDATLATLKIQPSEPRDSAVYFCASGLVLGQGAGEQFFGPGTRLTVL.